This is a list of T cell receptor beta chains from one sample in a study of blood T cell repertoires in COVID-19. Only in-frame clones appear in the TCRdb table, and some are missing; sequencing was by immunoSEQ multiplex PCR. The sample lists under 400,000 clones, about 90% seen once, with about 7% in the top ten. Sequencing input: peripheral blood. Receptors originate from a man younger than 30 with active or convalescent COVID-19. Both conserved end residues are part of each CDR3. Fields, in order: V gene, clone size, D gene, J gene, CDR3 DNA, CDR3 protein. D genes are given only for firm matches. The size field is filled for only some rows; it gives once, few, many or a size class.

TRBV6-2/TRBV6-3	.	TRBD1	TRBJ2-7	TGTGCCAGCAGCTATGACAGGGGCTACGAGCAGTACTTC	CASSYDRGYEQYF
TRBV5-5	.	.	TRBJ2-3	TGTGCCAGCAGCCCGGGGTGGGTTGCAGATACGCAGTATTTT	CASSPGWVADTQYF
TRBV7-2	.	.	TRBJ1-1	TGTGCCAGCAGCTTACAGGGCGGTTTGAACACTGAAGCTTTCTTT	CASSLQGGLNTEAFF
TRBV7-8	.	.	TRBJ2-7	TGTGCCAGCAGCTTCACAGGATGGAACGAGCAGTACTTC	CASSFTGWNEQYF
TRBV6-6	once	TRBD1	TRBJ1-6	TGTGCCAGCAGTCCCCGGGACAGCGCCTCCTATAATTCACCCCTCCACTTT	CASSPRDSASYNSPLHF
TRBV6-1	.	.	TRBJ2-7	TGTGCCAGCAGTGAGACCTCAGGGAACATGGAGCAGTACTTC	CASSETSGNMEQYF
TRBV10-3	.	TRBD1	TRBJ2-7	TGTGCCATCACCGGGACAGGACGCGAGCAGTACTTC	CAITGTGREQYF
TRBV28	.	.	TRBJ2-7	TGTGCCAGCAGTTTAACAGGAAACTACGAGCAGTACTTC	CASSLTGNYEQYF
TRBV28	.	TRBD1	TRBJ1-1	TGTGCCAGCAGTGCGTCGGACAGGGGTTTTGAAGCTTTCTTT	CASSASDRGFEAFF
TRBV27	.	TRBD1	TRBJ1-6	TGTGCCAGCAGTTTGGGACAGAGCTCCTATAATTCACCCCTCCACTTT	CASSLGQSSYNSPLHF
TRBV6-1	.	.	TRBJ2-5	TGTGCCAGCAGTGAGACAGGCGGTCGAAATCAGACCCAGTACTTC	CASSETGGRNQTQYF
TRBV14	.	TRBD1	TRBJ2-7	TGTGCCAGCAGCCTAACCGGGACAGGGTCCTACGAGCAGTACTTC	CASSLTGTGSYEQYF
TRBV6-1	.	TRBD2	TRBJ2-3	TGTGCCAGCAGTGAACAATTGGGACTAGCGCCTAGCACAGATACGCAGTATTTT	CASSEQLGLAPSTDTQYF
TRBV7-9	.	.	TRBJ1-1	TGTGCCAGCAGCTTTGGGCAGCCCATGAACACTGAAGCTTTCTTT	CASSFGQPMNTEAFF
TRBV27	.	TRBD2	TRBJ2-3	TGTGCCAGCAGTCGCCTCGTGGGGAGCGGGAGAGGGGCAGATACGCAGTATTTT	CASSRLVGSGRGADTQYF
TRBV5-8	once	TRBD1	TRBJ1-2	TGTGCCAGCAGCTTCGGGACAGGGACCCATGGATCCTCAATATACACCTTC	CASSFGTGTHGSSIYTF
TRBV5-6	once	.	TRBJ1-2	TGTGCCAGCAGCTCCCCCCTCGGTACGGGGGACGACTATGGCTACACCTTC	CASSSPLGTGDDYGYTF
TRBV28	.	.	TRBJ1-6	TGTGCCAGCATCCTAAGGCGGGATAATTCACCCCTCCACTTT	CASILRRDNSPLHF
TRBV24-1	.	TRBD2	TRBJ2-3	TGTGCCACCAGTGATCGGCTAGCGGGAGTGGGCCCTAGCACAGATACGCAGTATTTT	CATSDRLAGVGPSTDTQYF
TRBV7-2	.	.	TRBJ1-2	TGTGCCAGCAGCTTCCATGGAGGCTATGGCTACACCTTC	CASSFHGGYGYTF
TRBV4-1	.	.	TRBJ2-2	TGCGCCAGCAGCCGACTAAGCCTTGAGGGGGAGCTGTTTTTT	CASSRLSLEGELFF
TRBV10-1	once	TRBD1	TRBJ1-4	TGCGCCAGCACGGACCGGGACAGGGGTTATGAAAAACTGTTTTTT	CASTDRDRGYEKLFF
TRBV7-9	few	TRBD1	TRBJ2-1	TGTGCCAGCAGCAGTAGACAGGGAATGAACAATGAGCAGTTCTTC	CASSSRQGMNNEQFF
TRBV27	.	.	TRBJ2-6	TGTGCCAGCAGTCCAAGACAGGTCGCCTCTGGGGCCAACGTCCTGACTTTC	CASSPRQVASGANVLTF
TRBV25-1	.	.	TRBJ1-3	TGTGCCAGCAGTGAATACTTTCAATCCGCGGGAAACACCATATATTTT	CASSEYFQSAGNTIYF
TRBV7-9	once	.	TRBJ1-2	TGTGCCAGCAGCTTGTTTCGGACAGAGAATGGCTACACCTTC	CASSLFRTENGYTF
TRBV5-4	.	TRBD1	TRBJ2-3	TGTGCCAGCAGCTTGGGTGACAGGGCTTGGGGCACAGATACGCAGTATTTT	CASSLGDRAWGTDTQYF
TRBV18	.	TRBD2	TRBJ2-7	TGTGCCAGCTCACCCCTGGCGGGAGGGTCCTCCTACGAGCAGTACTTC	CASSPLAGGSSYEQYF
TRBV18	.	.	TRBJ1-5	TGTGCCAGCTCACCACAGGGGTGGGATCAGCCCCAGCATTTT	CASSPQGWDQPQHF
TRBV9	.	.	TRBJ2-2	TGTGCCAGCAGCGCCCGTATTACCGGGGAGCTGTTTTTT	CASSARITGELFF
TRBV4-2	.	.	TRBJ1-2	TGTGCCAGCAGCCAAGGGGCAGGGGATCCCACGGTCCATGGCTACACCTTC	CASSQGAGDPTVHGYTF
TRBV7-2	.	.	TRBJ2-7	TGTGCCAGCAGCCCTAGGGGTGGCTACGAGCAGTACTTC	CASSPRGGYEQYF
TRBV11-2	.	.	TRBJ2-2	TGTGCCAGCAGCTTATCGCTACGAAACACCGGGGAGCTGTTTTTT	CASSLSLRNTGELFF
TRBV11-2	few	.	TRBJ2-7	TGTGCCAGCAGCTTAGTCCCAGGGGAAACCTACGAGCAGTACTTC	CASSLVPGETYEQYF
TRBV5-1	.	TRBD2	TRBJ2-7	TGCGCCAGCAGCCAAGGGACTAGCGGGACTTCCTACGAGCAGTACTTC	CASSQGTSGTSYEQYF
TRBV7-9	.	.	TRBJ2-3	TGTGCCAGTAGTCTAGATGGCACAGATACGCAGTATTTT	CASSLDGTDTQYF
TRBV12-5	few	.	TRBJ2-2	.	CASGFGAGELFF
TRBV5-1	.	.	TRBJ1-4	TGCGCCAGCAGCTGGGTTAACCCCAGGGAAAAACTGTTTTTT	CASSWVNPREKLFF
TRBV5-1	.	TRBD1	TRBJ2-5	TGCGCCAGCAGCAGCGGGACAGGGAGGGAGACCCAGTACTTC	CASSSGTGRETQYF
TRBV29-1	.	.	TRBJ1-2	TGCAGCGTTGCCGGGTACGGCGGCTACACCTTC	CSVAGYGGYTF
TRBV18	.	TRBD2	TRBJ2-7	TGTGCCAGCTCACCGCCCGGGACTAGCGGGAGACGCGAGCAGTACTTC	CASSPPGTSGRREQYF
TRBV6-2/TRBV6-3	.	.	TRBJ2-1	TGTGCCAGCAGCCTACACTCCGGGACAAACAATGAGCAGTTCTTC	CASSLHSGTNNEQFF
TRBV7-9	.	TRBD1	TRBJ1-5	TGTGCCAGCACCGCCGGGACAGGGATGGGTCAGCCCCAGCATTTT	CASTAGTGMGQPQHF
TRBV24-1	.	TRBD1	TRBJ2-3	TGTGCCACCAGTGATCGGACAGGGGGCCCAGATACGCAGTATTTT	CATSDRTGGPDTQYF
TRBV13	.	.	TRBJ1-6	TGTGCCAGCAGCAACCAGGTCGGACAGACGAATTCACCCCTCCACTTT	CASSNQVGQTNSPLHF
TRBV4-3	.	.	TRBJ1-4	TGCGCCAGCAGCCAAGATCTCCCGGAGGGCAGGGTTGGGGAAAAACTGTTTTTT	CASSQDLPEGRVGEKLFF
TRBV7-2	.	.	TRBJ1-3	TGTGCCAGCAGCCCTTGGGGCTTAAGCTCTGGAAACACCATATATTTT	CASSPWGLSSGNTIYF
TRBV19	.	.	TRBJ1-1	TGTGCCAGCACTAGGATACGGAACACTGAAGCTTTCTTT	CASTRIRNTEAFF
TRBV7-9	.	.	TRBJ1-2	TGTGCCAGCAGCCCAGGGGTAGCTAACTATGGCTACACCTTC	CASSPGVANYGYTF
TRBV9	.	.	TRBJ1-5	TGTGCCAGCAGCGTAGAAGGAGGGGTTAATCAGCCCCAGCATTTT	CASSVEGGVNQPQHF
TRBV19	.	.	TRBJ1-5	TGTGCCAGTAGTATAGGGTCTAATAGCAATCAGCCCCAGCATTTT	CASSIGSNSNQPQHF
TRBV27	.	TRBD2	TRBJ2-1	TGTGCCAGCAGATCGGGACTAGCGGGGACGAATGAGCAGTTCTTC	CASRSGLAGTNEQFF
TRBV14	once	TRBD2	TRBJ2-5	TGTGCCAGCAGCCAGACCGGGACTAGCGGGGGTCGGCGGGAGACCCAGTACTTC	CASSQTGTSGGRRETQYF
TRBV9	.	TRBD2	TRBJ2-1	TGTGCCAGCAGCGCCACAAGCGGGAGCTCCTACAATGAGCAGTTCTTC	CASSATSGSSYNEQFF
TRBV30	.	TRBD1	TRBJ2-3	TGTGCCTGGAGCCGACCGGACAGGGGGGGAGATACGCAGTATTTT	CAWSRPDRGGDTQYF
TRBV28	.	TRBD1	TRBJ2-7	TGTGCCAGCAGTTTCCGGGGACAGAAATCCTACGAGCAGTACTTC	CASSFRGQKSYEQYF